Shown below are 13 T cell receptor beta chains from a single sample sequenced in a study of Tregs in tolerant kidney transplant recipients. The assay was immunoSEQ multiplex PCR, and TCRdb's table has in-frame clones only and misses some. Its clone listing holds some 25,000 clones. Mixed chimerism was transient after nonmyeloablative marrow transplants from related graft donors. Source: CD4+ T cells from blood (PBMCs), taken 6 months after the transplant. These TCRs come from a human patient who received a combined kidney and bone marrow transplant. Some of these T cells may belong to the graft donor.

As to this clone: Sequencing ends 3 residues short of the CDR3 end; the germline J gene provides the rest. The rearrangement links TRBV23-1 to TRBJ1-2, with D perhaps matching TRBD1 (5 bases). TRBV23-1 is reported as an ORF; its role is uncertain. This CDR3 has 14 residues. V was cut by 7 bases and J by 4 bases, with 16 bases left in between. The CDR3 spells CASNPNPTVYGYTF. CDR3 bases read: TGCGCCAGCAACCCGAACCCGACAGTCTATGGC.

Concerning this clone itself: The read ends 3 residues before the CDR3 terminus; that terminus is restored from the germline J gene. The chain couples TRBV5-1 to TRBJ1-1, with 10 bases that match TRBD1. This CDR3 spans 15 amino acids. Trimming removed 4 bases from V and 4 bases from J; junction bases left unmatched: 7. Per germline, CDR1 SGHRS and CDR2 YFSETQ. CDR3 sequence reads: CASSLGTGVITEAFF. CDR3 DNA, as far as it was read: TGCGCCAGCAGCCTCGGGACAGGGGTGATCACTGAA.

With regard to this clone: The sequence runs out 3 residues before the end of the CDR3; the remainder is reconstructed from the germline J gene. The chain carries TRBV2 and TRBJ2-5; 13 bases fit TRBD2. Germline trimming cut 6 bases from V and 5 bases from J; bases unmatched to any gene: 6. The CDR3 sequence is 15 residues long. Germline CDR1 and CDR2: SNHLY and FYNNEI. CDR3 DNA, as far as it was read: TGTGCCAGCAGCAAAACTAGCGGGAGGGGGGAGACC. Its protein product is CASSKTSGRGET. The entire CDR3 sequence reads CASSKTSGRGETQYF.

A word on this clone: Read sequence stops 3 residues before the CDR3 end, and the germline J gene provides the missing end. V and J are TRBV19 and TRBJ1-6; a possible D gene is TRBD1 (5 bases). The CDR3 totals 15 residues. Trimming removed 7 bases from V and 9 bases from J, with 19 bases in between. The germline CDR1 and CDR2 sequences are LNHDA and SQIVND (reference sequence). Partial CDR3 DNA: TGTGCCAGTATTGGTACAGGAGGATTTGGTTCACCC. Translated, it gives CASIGTGGFGSP. The entire CDR3 protein reads CASIGTGGFGSPLHF.

On this clone: The read halts 3 residues ahead of the CDR3 end, with the missing end drawn from the germline J gene. The genes are TRBV7-7 and TRBJ2-5; 8 bases are a match to TRBD2. CDR1 SSHAT and CDR2 FNYEAQ come from the germline V gene (reference sequence). The CDR3 is 15 residues long. V lost 5 bases and J lost 4; bases outside the gene matches: 9. The covered CDR3 bases are TGTGCCAGCAGCGCCGCGGGGGGAAATCGAGAGACC. Protein sequence: CASSAAGGNRET. The entire CDR3 sequence reads CASSAAGGNRETQYF. Using reference TRBV7-7 and TRBJ2-5 for the parts outside the CDR3, the full variable domain is GAGVSQSPRYKVTKRGQDVTLRCDPISSHATLYWYQQALGQGPEFLTYFNYEAQPDKSGLPSDRFSAERPEGSISTLTIQRTEQRDSAMYRCASSAAGGNRETQYFGPGTRLLVL.

Concerning this clone: The read stops 3 residues short of the end of the CDR3; the missing end is completed from the germline J gene. The gene calls are TRBV7-2 and TRBJ2-7; 9 nucleotides agree with TRBD2. V shed 3 bases and J 1 base; nucleotides not matched to a gene: 4. CDR3 length: 15 amino acids. The germline gives CDR1 SGHTA, CDR2 FQGNSA. CDR3: CASSLWLAGSYEQYF. The CDR3 DNA, read in part, is TGTGCCAGCAGCTTGTGGCTAGCGGGATCCTACGAG.

On this clone: Read data end 3 residues before the CDR3 end; the end is taken from the germline J gene. The V and J genes are TRBV20-1 and TRBJ2-1; D might be TRBD2 (6 bases). CDR1 is DFQATT and CDR2 is SNEGSKA in the germline V gene (reference sequence). V was shortened by 4 bases and J by 7 bases, with 23 bases between the two germline ends. The CDR3 runs 16 residues. The covered CDR3 bases are TGCAGTGCTAAAATCTACACTAGCCCACTACAGAATGAG. As protein: CSAKIYTSPLQNE. The CDR3, in full, reads CSAKIYTSPLQNEQFF.

CDR3 bases read: TGTGCCAGCAGCGCGGACACCGGGGAG. Translating gives CASSADTGE. The entire CDR3 reads CASSADTGELFF. The rearrangement links TRBV6-4 to TRBJ2-2; D is unresolved. The sequenced fragment ends 3 residues before the CDR3 boundary, so the rest is inferred from the germline J gene. Germline V CDR1 and CDR2: MRHNA, SNTAGT. The CDR3 sequence is 12 residues long. V was trimmed by 6 bases and J by 3 bases, leaving 5 bases between them.

As for this clone: The read comes to an end 3 residues before the CDR3 does, leaving the germline J gene to fill in the end. The chain links TRBV18 to TRBJ2-2; D is ambiguous. The CDR3 loop spans 13 amino acids. V dropped 2 bases and J dropped 5 bases, with 6 bases sitting between them. Germline CDR1 and CDR2: KGHSH and LQKENI. Incomplete CDR3 DNA: TGTGCCAGCTCACCAAAGGGTACCGGGGAG. This encodes CASSPKGTGE. From start to end, the CDR3 is CASSPKGTGELFF.

As for this clone: The read comes to an end 3 residues before the CDR3 does, leaving the germline J gene to fill in the end. J is TRBJ1-2 and V is TRBV5-6; tentative D call: TRBD1 (6 bases). This CDR3 has 15 amino acids. Per germline, CDR1 SGHDT and CDR2 YYEEEE. Trimming stripped 4 bases from V and 2 bases from J, with 15 bases between. CDR3 DNA, as far as it was read: TGTGCCAGCAGCCCGTTTGGCCAGGGGAACTATGGC. It yields the protein CASSPFGQGNYG. In full, the CDR3 reads CASSPFGQGNYGYTF. Variable domain in full (rest from reference TRBV5-6 and TRBJ1-2): DAGVTQSPTHLIKTRGQQVTLRCSPKSGHDTVSWYQQALGQGPQFIFQYYEEEERQRGNFPDRFSGHQFPNYSSELNVNALLLGDSALYLCASSPFGQGNYGYTFGSGTRLTVV.

About this clone itself: The CDR3 is cut off 3 residues early in the read; its end comes from the germline J gene. V and J are TRBV18 and TRBJ1-2, with D possibly being TRBD1 (5 bases). This CDR3 is built from 14 residues. Trimming removed 6 bases from V and 2 bases from J, with 13 bases in between. Germline CDR1 reads KGHSH; CDR2 reads LQKENI. The sequenced CDR3 bases are TGTGCCAGCTCCCCCAGGGAGTTCAACTATGGC. Translation: CASSPREFNYG. The CDR3 reads in full as CASSPREFNYGYTF.

With regard to this clone: The CDR3 is cut off 3 residues early in the read; its end comes from the germline J gene. The genes are TRBV4-1 and TRBJ2-4, with a possible D match to TRBD2 (5 bases). Germline V CDR1 and CDR2: MGHRA, YSYEKL. The V gene lost 4 bases and the J gene lost 6 bases, with 16 bases spanning the gap. The CDR3 runs 15 residues. Incomplete CDR3 DNA: TGCGCCAGCAGCCCACTCGGACTCCGGGTAAACATT. Protein sequence: CASSPLGLRVNI. The CDR3 as a whole reads CASSPLGLRVNIQYF.

Turning to this clone: The CDR3 goes on 3 residues after the read ends, and that part is filled in from the germline J gene. The rearrangement uses TRBV7-8 and TRBJ2-7, with D perhaps TRBD1 (6 bases). The V gene lost 4 bases and the J gene lost 4 bases, with 11 bases spanning the gap. CDR1 is SGHVS, CDR2 FQNEAQ, per germline. The CDR3 spans 13 residues. CDR3 loop: CASSSATGYEQYF. CDR3 DNA, as far as it was read: TGTGCCAGCAGCTCAGCGACAGGATACGAG.